The 29 T cell receptor beta chains below were found in one sample sequenced in a study of regulatory T cells in long-lasting Graves disease. Time point in this sample: newly diagnosed GD, antithyroid drugs for less than 3 months. The TCR library was prepared using RNA isolated from PBMCs. To make TCR beta libraries, researchers used iRepertoire HTBI primers and Arm-PCR of CDR3 regions. TCRdb redid the calling of the multiplex PCR reads with MiXCR, one entry per CDR3 protein. This table holds a few hundred thousand distinct CDR3 sequences, roughly 15% found once. This sample also belongs to another study, concerning T cells in Graves' hyperthyroidism and ophthalmopathy.

This specimen was peripheral blood mononuclear cells (PBMCs), taken at new diagnosis, from a patient treated with antithyroid drugs. These receptors were obtained from a woman between 18 and 29 years old with Graves disease.

In this sample, this clonotype turned up a few times. The chain links TRBV19 to TRBJ1-6, with D uncertain. The germline CDR1 and CDR2 sequences are LNHDA and SQIVND (reference sequence). The CDR3 has 15 amino acids. V was clipped by 3 bases and J by 7 bases, with 13 bases between them. The CDR3 loop is CASSINGFVNSPLHF. CDR3 DNA sequence: TGTGCCAGTAGTATCAATGGGTTTGTAAATTCACCCCTCCACTTT.

On this clonotype: This clone may be a read error of a much larger clone one base away. V is TRBV6-2 or TRBV6-3 and J is TRBJ2-7, with D hard to call. CDR1 MNHEY and CDR2 SVGEGT come from the germline V gene. This CDR3 region has 13 residues. The CDR3 here is CAISAKQTYEQYF. In nucleotides, the CDR3 is TGTGCCATCAGTGCTAAACAGACCTACGAGCAGTACTTC.

Many counts were recorded for this clonotype. In DNA, the CDR3 is TGTGCCAGCAGTGAGGGCGGGGATGGCTACACCTTC. Translating it yields CASSEGGDGYTF. J is TRBJ1-2 and V is TRBV2; D is unclear. Trimming stripped 3 bases from V and 6 bases from J, with 8 bases between. The CDR3 sequence is 12 residues long. Germline-derived CDR1 and CDR2 are SNHLY and FYNNEI.

There are many counts of this clonotype. This sequence joins TRBV20-1 and TRBJ2-1; TRBD2 matches at 16 bases. Germline lookup yields CDR1 DFQATT and CDR2 SNEGSKA (reference sequence). Unmatched junction bases numbered 3, after V lost 5 bases and J lost 8 bases. The CDR3 is 14 amino acids. The CDR3 loop reads CSALGLAGGYEQFF. As DNA, the CDR3 is TGCAGTGCTCTGGGACTAGCGGGAGGGTATGAGCAGTTCTTC.

This clonotype has at least ten counts. CDR3 DNA: TGTGCCAGCTCGCCGGACTTGGAGCAGTTCTTC. It specifies CASSPDLEQFF. This rearrangement joins TRBV18 to TRBJ2-1; a weak D match, TRBD2 (5 bases). The CDR3 spans 11 residues. The germline gives CDR1 KGHSH, CDR2 LQKENI. V was shortened by 6 bases and J by 10 bases, with 10 bases between the two germline ends.

The gene calls are TRBV20-1 and TRBJ2-5, with 16 bases aligning to TRBD2. The CDR3 has 17 amino acids. Germline CDR1 DFQATT, CDR2 SNEGSKA (reference sequence). Germline trimming cut 6 bases from V and 5 bases from J; bases unmatched to any gene: 12. The DNA of the CDR3 is TGCAGTGCCAACCCGGGACTAGCGGGGGGGGCCGGGGAGACCCAGTACTTC. It specifies CSANPGLAGGAGETQYF.

There are a few counts of this clonotype. The rearrangement links TRBV5-4 to TRBJ2-3, with D perhaps matching TRBD2 (6 bases). Trimming pared 0 bases from V and 1 base from J, leaving 9 bases between. Germline V gene data show CDR1 as SGHNT and CDR2 as YYREEE (reference sequence). The CDR3 is made up of 15 amino acids. CDR3 protein: CASSLDPGGTDTQYF. In DNA form, the CDR3 reads TGTGCCAGCAGCTTGGACCCGGGGGGCACAGATACGCAGTATTTT.

The gene calls are TRBV7-2 and TRBJ2-7, with 7 bases identical to TRBD2. V lost 2 bases and J lost 3; bases outside the gene matches: 7. The CDR3 spans 15 residues. CDR1 is SGHTA and CDR2 is FQGNSA in the germline V gene. CDR3 DNA: TGTGCCAGCAGCTTATTAGGCGGGGGAGGCTACGAGCAGTACTTC. This translates into CASSLLGGGGYEQYF.

This clonotype has a count of ten or more. The genes are TRBV28 and TRBJ2-1, with D unclear. The J call may be incorrect, as the DNA end agrees better with TRBJ2-5. The CDR3 covers 13 residues. CDR1 MDHEN and CDR2 SYDVKM come from the germline V gene. The CDR3 spells CASVGISRETQYF. The CDR3 coding sequence is TGTGCCAGCGTGGGAATTAGTCGAGAGACCCAGTACTTC.

The chain is built from TRBV7-3 and TRBJ2-3, with TRBD2 identical over 12 bases. The CDR3 has 18 amino acids. From germline, CDR1 is SGHTA and CDR2 FQGTGA. The ends lost 6 bases at V and 2 bases at J; junction bases unmatched: 12. For the CDR3, the DNA is TGTGCCAGCAGTCAAGTGGGACGACTAGCGGGGGCCACAGATACGCAGTATTTT. Its protein is CASSQVGRLAGATDTQYF.

This clonotype showed up many times. The V and J genes are TRBV19 and TRBJ1-1, with D hard to call. The CDR3 has 13 residues. Deletions cut 3 bases from V and 3 bases from J, with 8 bases between. Germline V gene data show CDR1 as LNHDA and CDR2 as SQIVND (reference sequence). The CDR3 region has the DNA TGTGCCAGTAGTATCGTGGTGGACACTGAAGCTTTCTTT. It encodes CASSIVVDTEAFF.

In this sample, this clonotype turned up a few times. V usage is TRBV4-1 and J usage is TRBJ1-2; 12 bases map to TRBD1. The germline CDR1 and CDR2 sequences are MGHRA and YSYEKL. The CDR3 consists of 18 residues. J lost 3 bases, V lost 0 bases, and 8 bases had no gene match. The CDR3 loop reads CASSQDTGQGARDYGYTF. The CDR3 DNA reads as TGCGCCAGCAGCCAAGACACGGGACAGGGGGCGAGGGACTATGGCTACACCTTC.

The sample holds many counts of this clonotype. Germline is not matched at one junction end, which may reflect a read error. The rearrangement uses TRBV5-1 and TRBJ2-5; D is unresolved. Germline V lookup: CDR1 SGHRS, CDR2 YFSETQ. The CDR3 runs to 14 residues. This CDR3 reads CASSHRAGQETQYF. The CDR3 DNA reads TGTGCCAGCAGTCACCGTGCTGGGCAAGAGACCCAGTACTTC.

Many counts were recorded for this clonotype. The chain recombines TRBV5-1 with TRBJ2-1; 7 nucleotides match TRBD2. Germline V gene lookup returns CDR1 SGHRS and CDR2 YFSETQ. The CDR3 is made up of 14 amino acids. V was clipped by 0 bases and J by 7 bases; unmatched bases: 4. This chain's CDR3 is CASSLDLRGNEQFF. DNA of the CDR3: TGCGCCAGCAGCTTGGATTTGCGGGGGAATGAGCAGTTCTTC.

This clonotype was seen many times. The J gene is TRBJ1-2, the V gene TRBV2, with 7 nucleotides matching TRBD1. Germline CDR1 reads SNHLY; CDR2 reads FYNNEI. The CDR3 contains 15 residues. The junction had 12 bases not matched to a gene; V was cut back by 6 bases and J by 5 bases. CDR3 DNA: TGTGCCAGCAGGCGAGCCTCCGGGACAGCTTATGGCTACACCTTC. This encodes CASRRASGTAYGYTF. The full variable domain, completed using reference TRBV2 and TRBJ1-2, is EPEVTQTPSHQVTQMGQEVILRCVPISNHLYFYWYRQILGQKVEFLVSFYNNEISEKSEIFDDQFSVERPDGSNFTLKIRSTKLEDSAMYFCASRRASGTAYGYTFGSGTRLTVV.

This clonotype came up a few times. Since a much larger clone is just one base distant, this may be a read error. The chain couples TRBV12-3 or TRBV12-4 to TRBJ2-1; 7 nucleotides line up with TRBD2. The CDR3 consists of 14 residues. The CDR3 DNA follows: TGTGCCAGCGAAAATAGCGGGTTTTACAGTGAGCAGTTCTTC. Residues: CASENSGFYSEQFF.

In its sample, this clonotype was seen a few times. This may be a read error: a much more frequent sequence differs by one nucleotide. This sequence joins TRBV11-1 and TRBJ2-1, with D unresolved. This CDR3 comprises 15 residues. Germline values: CDR1 SGHAT, CDR2 FQDESV (reference sequence). CDR3 sequence (DNA): TGTGCCAGCAGTGCGACAACTAAGCTCTACAATGGGCAGTTCTTC. Translated, it gives CASSATTKLYNGQFF.

This clonotype was observed many times. This rearrangement joins TRBV20-1 to TRBJ1-1; a possible D gene is TRBD1 (6 bases). Germline V lookup: CDR1 DFQATT, CDR2 SNEGSKA (reference sequence). V shed 4 bases and J shed 5 bases, with 20 bases lying between them. The CDR3 sequence is 15 residues long. DNA of the CDR3: TGCAGTGCTAATAAGCCCAGGGGTTTAGAGACTGAAGCTTTCTTT. Protein: CSANKPRGLETEAFF.

This chain uses TRBV29-1 with TRBJ1-2; maybe TRBD1 (5 bases). The germline V gene encodes CDR1 SQVTM and CDR2 ANQGSEA. The CDR3 is 13 residues long. The V end lost 4 bases, the J end lost 6 bases, and 15 bases lay between the germline ends. CDR3 sequence (DNA): TGCAGCGTTGCCGGGGGTGGGTTCCATGGCTACACCTTC. Its translation is CSVAGGGFHGYTF.

At least ten counts were recorded for this clonotype. The chain is built from TRBV28 and TRBJ2-5; 7 nucleotides align to TRBD2. The V and J ends lost 5 bases and 4 bases, in that order; junction bases with no gene match: 7. CDR3 size: 14 residues. The V gene's germline CDR1 is MDHEN and CDR2 SYDVKM. CDR3 nucleotides: TGTGCCAGCAGTCCGGGTATAGCGGGAGAGACCCAGTACTTC. Amino acid sequence: CASSPGIAGETQYF.

This clonotype was detected many times. The V and J genes are TRBV5-1 and TRBJ1-1; TRBD1 agrees at 7 bases. Germline CDR1 SGHRS, CDR2 YFSETQ. The J segment lost 3 bases and the V segment lost 2 bases, leaving 10 bases of the junction unmatched. The CDR3 length is 16 residues. CDR3 DNA: TGCGCCAGCAGCTTTACACCGACAGGGAGCTACACTGAAGCTTTCTTT. It is translated as CASSFTPTGSYTEAFF. Supplemented by reference TRBV5-1 and TRBJ1-1, the full variable domain reads KAGVTQTPRYLIKTRGQQVTLSCSPISGHRSVSWYQQTPGQGLQFLFEYFSETQRNKGNFPGRFSGRQFSNSRSEMNVSTLELGDSALYLCASSFTPTGSYTEAFFGQGTRLTVV.

This clonotype was seen a few times. V is TRBV20-1 and J is TRBJ2-7, with TRBD1 matching 8 bases. The CDR3 contains 11 residues. Trimming at V came to 6 bases and at J to 9 bases, leaving 7 bases not matched to a gene. Per the germline V gene, CDR1 is DFQATT and CDR2 is SNEGSKA (reference sequence). CDR3 in amino acids: CSATPGGRQYF. In DNA form, the CDR3 reads TGCAGTGCCACCCCAGGGGGCCGGCAGTACTTC.

Many counts were recorded for this clonotype. The chain uses TRBV9 and TRBJ2-1, with TRBD2 matching over 9 bases. The CDR3 is 12 residues long. J gave up 8 bases and V 6 bases, and 3 bases lay outside the gene matches. Germline loops: CDR1 SGDLS, CDR2 YYNGEE. The CDR3 sequence: CASTAGGHEQFF. CDR3 nucleotides: TGTGCCAGCACAGCGGGGGGCCATGAGCAGTTCTTC.

This clonotype came up a few times. The gene calls are TRBV27 and TRBJ2-1, with a tentative D call TRBD1 (6 bases). V was cut by 3 bases and J by 4 bases, with 13 bases left in between. Germline loops: CDR1 MNHEY, CDR2 SMNVEV (reference sequence). This CDR3 spans 15 amino acids. The DNA of the CDR3 is TGTGCCAGCAGTTTCTTTGGGGGCGCGTACAATGAGCAGTTCTTC. It translates to CASSFFGGAYNEQFF.

The rearrangement joins TRBV5-8 to TRBJ1-5; 10 bases are shared with TRBD1. The germline V gene has CDR1 SGHTS and CDR2 YDEGEE. V lost 7 bases, J lost 0 bases, and 1 base stayed unmatched. CDR3 length equals 14 residues. The CDR3 loop is CASRDRGSNQPQHF. The DNA for the CDR3 is TGTGCCAGCCGGGACAGGGGTAGCAATCAGCCCCAGCATTTT. The variable domain in full, with the rest retrieved from reference TRBV5-8 and TRBJ1-5, is EAGVTQSPTHLIKTRGQQATLRCSPISGHTSVYWYQQALGLGLQFLLWYDEGEERNRGNFPPRFSGRQFPNYSSELNVNALELEDSALYLCASRDRGSNQPQHFGDGTRLSIL.

The J gene is TRBJ2-7, the V gene TRBV28; D may be TRBD1 or TRBD2 (6 bases each). V was pared by 10 bases and J by 3 bases, with 10 bases between. The CDR3 covers 11 residues. The germline gives CDR1 MDHEN, CDR2 SYDVKM. CDR3: CATGAFYEQYF. The CDR3 nucleotides read TGTGCCACGGGGGCGTTCTACGAGCAGTACTTC.

J is TRBJ2-3 and V is TRBV5-4, with D tentatively TRBD1 or TRBD2 (5 bases each). The CDR3 spans 15 residues. The germline gives CDR1 SGHNT, CDR2 YYREEE (reference sequence). V was pared by 10 bases and J by 5 bases, with 23 bases between. CDR3 nucleotides: TGTGCCGGCACCGCCCAGTGGGACCAAGGAGATACGCAGTATTTT. This gives the protein CAGTAQWDQGDTQYF. Combining the CDR3 with reference TRBV5-4 and TRBJ2-3 gives the whole variable domain ETGVTQSPTHLIKTRGQQVTLRCSSQSGHNTVSWYQQALGQGPQFIFQYYREEENGRGNFPPRFSGLQFPNYSSELNVNALELDDSALYLCAGTAQWDQGDTQYFGPGTRLTVL.

This clonotype was picked up many times. This chain uses TRBV9 with TRBJ1-1, with TRBD1 matching over 7 bases. V was pared by 3 bases and J by 1 base, with 9 bases of the junction left unmatched. In germline, CDR1 is SGDLS, CDR2 YYNGEE. The CDR3 spans 16 residues. The CDR3 coding sequence is TGTGCCAGCAGCGAAACAGGGGTACTCCAGAACACTGAAGCTTTCTTT. Translated: CASSETGVLQNTEAFF.

This clonotype was seen ten or more times. The rearrangement uses TRBV4-1 and TRBJ2-1; no reliable D call. The CDR3 totals 13 residues. Trimming pared 0 bases from V and 10 bases from J, leaving 10 bases between. CDR1 is MGHRA, CDR2 YSYEKL, per germline. The DNA for the CDR3 is TGCGCCAGCAGCCAAGATCTCTCGCGCGAGCAGTTCTTC. It codes for CASSQDLSREQFF.